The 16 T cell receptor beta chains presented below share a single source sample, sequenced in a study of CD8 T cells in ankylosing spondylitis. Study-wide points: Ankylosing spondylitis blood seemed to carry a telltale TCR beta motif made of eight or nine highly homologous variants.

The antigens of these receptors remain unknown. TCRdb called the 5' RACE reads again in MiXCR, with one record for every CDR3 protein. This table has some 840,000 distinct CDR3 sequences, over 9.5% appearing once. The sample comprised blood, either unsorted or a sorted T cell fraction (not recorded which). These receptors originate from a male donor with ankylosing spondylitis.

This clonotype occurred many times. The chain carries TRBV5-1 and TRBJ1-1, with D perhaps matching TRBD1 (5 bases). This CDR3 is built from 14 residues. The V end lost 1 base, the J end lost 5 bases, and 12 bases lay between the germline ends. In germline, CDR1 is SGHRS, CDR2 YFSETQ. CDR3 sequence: CASSLSGGETEAFF. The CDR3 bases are TGCGCCAGCAGCTTGAGCGGGGGAGAGACTGAAGCTTTCTTT.

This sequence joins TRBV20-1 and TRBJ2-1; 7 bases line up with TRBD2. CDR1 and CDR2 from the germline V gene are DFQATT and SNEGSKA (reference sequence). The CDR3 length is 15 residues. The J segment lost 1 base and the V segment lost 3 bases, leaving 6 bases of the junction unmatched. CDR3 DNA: TGCAGTGCTAGGCGACTAGCCCTATCCTACAATGAGCAGTTCTTC. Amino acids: CSARRLALSYNEQFF.

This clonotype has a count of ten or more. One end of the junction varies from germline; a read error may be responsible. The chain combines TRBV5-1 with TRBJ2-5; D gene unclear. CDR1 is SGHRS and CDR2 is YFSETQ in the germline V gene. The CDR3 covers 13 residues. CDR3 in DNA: TGTGCCAGCAGCCTCCCTTTCCAAGAGACCCAGTACTTC. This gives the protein CASSLPFQETQYF.

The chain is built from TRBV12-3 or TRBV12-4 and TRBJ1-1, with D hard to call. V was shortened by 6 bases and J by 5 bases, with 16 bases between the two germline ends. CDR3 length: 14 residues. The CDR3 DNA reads TGTGCCAGCAGCACTTCAGGTTATCGGACTGAAGCTTTCTTT. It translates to CASSTSGYRTEAFF.

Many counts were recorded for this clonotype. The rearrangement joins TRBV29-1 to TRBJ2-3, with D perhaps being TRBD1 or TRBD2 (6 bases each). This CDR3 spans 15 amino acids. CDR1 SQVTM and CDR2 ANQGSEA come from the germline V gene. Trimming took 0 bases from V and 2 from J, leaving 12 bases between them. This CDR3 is CSVEDRTGATDTQYF. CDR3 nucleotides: TGCAGCGTTGAAGATCGGACGGGGGCCACAGATACGCAGTATTTT.

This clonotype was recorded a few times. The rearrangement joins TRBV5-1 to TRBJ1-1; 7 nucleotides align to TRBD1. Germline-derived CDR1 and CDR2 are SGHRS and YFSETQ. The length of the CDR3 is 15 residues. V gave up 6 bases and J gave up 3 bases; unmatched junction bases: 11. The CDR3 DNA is TGCGCCAGCACGGCACAGGGGCCTGGGGACACTGAAGCTTTCTTT. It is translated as CASTAQGPGDTEAFF.

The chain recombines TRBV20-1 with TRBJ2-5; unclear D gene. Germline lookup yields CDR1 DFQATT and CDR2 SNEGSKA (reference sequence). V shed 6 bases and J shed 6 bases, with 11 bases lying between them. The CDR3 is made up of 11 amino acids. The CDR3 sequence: CSASDRKTQYF. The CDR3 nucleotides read TGCAGTGCCTCCGACCGAAAGACCCAGTACTTC.

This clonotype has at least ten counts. The CDR3 reads CSGDSLMNTEAFF. The CDR3 DNA reads TGCAGCGGGGACAGTCTCATGAACACTGAAGCTTTCTTT. The chain uses TRBV29-1 and TRBJ1-1, with 7 bases matching TRBD1. CDR3 length: 13 residues. The V and J ends lost 7 bases and 0 bases, in that order; junction bases with no gene match: 5. Germline V gives CDR1 SQVTM, CDR2 ANQGSEA.

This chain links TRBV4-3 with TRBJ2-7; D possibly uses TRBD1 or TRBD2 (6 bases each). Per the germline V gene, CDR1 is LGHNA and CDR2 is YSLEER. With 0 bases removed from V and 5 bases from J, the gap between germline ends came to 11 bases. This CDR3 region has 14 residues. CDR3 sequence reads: CASSQDFRGDEQYF. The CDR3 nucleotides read TGCGCCAGCAGCCAAGATTTTAGGGGGGACGAGCAGTACTTC.

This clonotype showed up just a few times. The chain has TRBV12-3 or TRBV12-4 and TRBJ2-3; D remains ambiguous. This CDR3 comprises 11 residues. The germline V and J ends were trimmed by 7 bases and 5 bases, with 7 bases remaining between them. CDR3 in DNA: TGTGCCAGCACCCCGGGAGATACGCAGTATTTT. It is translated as CASTPGDTQYF.

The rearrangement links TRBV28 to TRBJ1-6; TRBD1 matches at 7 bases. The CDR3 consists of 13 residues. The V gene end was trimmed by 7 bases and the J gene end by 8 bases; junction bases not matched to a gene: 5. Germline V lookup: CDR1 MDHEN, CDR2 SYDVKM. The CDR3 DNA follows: TGTGCCAGCATAGGGGGCACCTATTCACCCCTCCACTTT. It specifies CASIGGTYSPLHF.

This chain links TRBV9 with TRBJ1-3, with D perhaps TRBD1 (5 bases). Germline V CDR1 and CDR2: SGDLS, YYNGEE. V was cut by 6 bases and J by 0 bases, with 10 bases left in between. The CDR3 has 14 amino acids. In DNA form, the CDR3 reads TGTGCCAGCAACCCAGGGCCCTCTGGAAACACCATATATTTT. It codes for CASNPGPSGNTIYF. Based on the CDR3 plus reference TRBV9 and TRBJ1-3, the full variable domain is DSGVTQTPKHLITATGQRVTLRCSPRSGDLSVYWYQQSLDQGLQFLIQYYNGEERAKGNILERFSAQQFPDLHSELNLSSLELGDSALYFCASNPGPSGNTIYFGEGSWLTVV.

The CDR3 DNA follows: TGTGCCAGCAGCGGAGACAGGAGGGGATATACTAACTATGGCTACACCTTC. Protein product: CASSGDRRGYTNYGYTF. This chain connects TRBV7-2 to TRBJ1-2, with D possibly TRBD1 on 6 matching bases. Trimming stripped 5 bases from V and 0 bases from J, with 19 bases between. CDR3 size: 17 residues. Per germline, CDR1 SGHTA and CDR2 FQGNSA.

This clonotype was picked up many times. The CDR3 protein is CATSDFEGAGYTF. The DNA of the CDR3 is TGTGCCACCAGTGATTTTGAGGGGGCCGGCTACACCTTC. This chain connects TRBV24-1 to TRBJ1-2; 7 nucleotides align to TRBD1. The J segment lost 8 bases and the V segment lost 1 base, leaving 3 bases of the junction unmatched. Germline values: CDR1 KGHDR, CDR2 SFDVKD. The CDR3 has 13 residues.

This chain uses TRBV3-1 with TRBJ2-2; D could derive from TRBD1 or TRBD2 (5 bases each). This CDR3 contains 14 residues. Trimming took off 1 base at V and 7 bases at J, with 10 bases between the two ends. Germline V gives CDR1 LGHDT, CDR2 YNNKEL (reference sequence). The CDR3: CASSQVLGDGELFF. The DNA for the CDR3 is TGTGCCAGCAGCCAAGTACTGGGGGACGGGGAGCTGTTTTTT.

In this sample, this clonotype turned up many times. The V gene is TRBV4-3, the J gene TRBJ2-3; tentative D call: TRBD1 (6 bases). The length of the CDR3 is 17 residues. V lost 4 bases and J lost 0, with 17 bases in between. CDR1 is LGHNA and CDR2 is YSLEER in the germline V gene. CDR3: CASSPRGRVSSTDTQYF. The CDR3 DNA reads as TGCGCCAGCAGCCCGAGGGGGAGAGTGTCTAGCACAGATACGCAGTATTTT.